This T cell receptor (beta chain) comes out of a study of T cells in Graves' hyperthyroidism and ophthalmopathy. Note on this clonotype: The antigen is undetermined. An end of the junction differs from the germline gene, which may be a read error.

Investigators excluded patients with uncontrolled infection, other autoimmune disease, pregnancy or lactation. Thyroid ultrasound, orbital computed tomography, clinical symptoms, and serum thyroxine and TRAb underpinned diagnoses. Authors of the study amplified TCR beta CDR3 regions from RNA transcripts. The HTBI primer set drove a first-round RT-PCR of the TCR CDR3. Via MiXCR, TCRdb re-called the multiplex PCR reads, giving one row per CDR3 protein. The table shows approximately 400,000 distinct CDR3 sequences, with 20% to 25% occurring only once. Study-wide results and limits: The majority of expanded thyroid clonotypes above 0.001 also appeared in blood.

The CDR3 covers 14 residues. Germline-derived CDR1 and CDR2 are LGHNT and FRNRAP. The sequencing input was blood. This chain links TRBV12-5 with TRBJ1-4; TRBD1 is a possible D gene (5 bases). This sequence was found in a man in his fifties with Graves' hyperthyroidism. This CDR3 reads CASGLRGVDERLFF. The CDR3 DNA sequence: TGTGCTAGTGGTTTGCGGGGGGTCGATGAAAGACTGTTTTTT.